These 21 T cell receptor beta chains were sequenced from one sample in a study of blood T cell repertoires in COVID-19. Only in-frame clones appear in the TCRdb table, and some are missing; sequencing was by immunoSEQ multiplex PCR. Altogether over 150,000 clones are present, 78% being singletons, with the ten largest covering under 2%. The sample taken for sequencing was peripheral blood. Source of these receptors: an elderly man with acute or convalescent COVID-19.

J is TRBJ2-1 and V is TRBV12-5, with a weak D call TRBD1 (5 bases). With 1 base removed from V and 10 bases from J, the gap between germline ends came to 8 bases. The CDR3 covers 12 residues. The germline V gene encodes CDR1 LGHNT and CDR2 FRNRAP. The CDR3 spells CASGLDTGEQFF. In DNA form, the CDR3 reads TGTGCTAGTGGTTTGGACACAGGCGAGCAGTTCTTC.

The chain's CDR3 is CASSPIKVLINQPQHF. CDR3 nucleotides: TGTGCCAGTAGCCCAATAAAAGTCCTAATAAATCAGCCCCAGCATTTT. The chain has TRBV19 and TRBJ1-5; D not certain. Germline V gene data show CDR1 as LNHDA and CDR2 as SQIVND (reference sequence). The CDR3 covers 16 residues. V gave up 6 bases and J gave up 4 bases, with 19 bases separating them.

The chain is built from TRBV20-1 and TRBJ2-7; D unresolved. V was shortened by 3 bases and J by 5 bases, with 14 bases between the two germline ends. Per the germline V gene, CDR1 is DFQATT and CDR2 is SNEGSKA (reference sequence). This CDR3 spans 13 amino acids. CDR3 loop: CSASGPPRDEQYV. In DNA form, the CDR3 reads TGCAGTGCTAGTGGTCCGCCTCGGGACGAGCAGTACGTC.

The chain is built from TRBV14 and TRBJ1-5; tentatively, D is TRBD1 (6 bases). Between the trimmed V and J ends, which lost 7 bases and 2 bases, there was a span of 18 bases. The CDR3 runs 16 residues. Germline V gives CDR1 SGHDN, CDR2 FVKESK. CDR3 nucleotide sequence: TGTGCCAGCACCGCATTCAGGGGTGACCGCAATCAGCCCCAGCATTTT. It specifies CASTAFRGDRNQPQHF.

The rearrangement joins TRBV2 to TRBJ1-2; no clear D. This CDR3 has 15 residues. CDR1 is SNHLY and CDR2 is FYNNEI in the germline V gene. The V end was cut by 1 base, the J end by 0 bases, with 9 bases between. CDR3 in DNA: TGTGCCAGCAGTGAAGGCTGGAGGGCTAACTATGGCTACACCTTC. Residues: CASSEGWRANYGYTF. Full variable domain (rest looked up from reference TRBV2 and TRBJ1-2): EPEVTQTPSHQVTQMGQEVILRCVPISNHLYFYWYRQILGQKVEFLVSFYNNEISEKSEIFDDQFSVERPDGSNFTLKIRSTKLEDSAMYFCASSEGWRANYGYTFGSGTRLTVV.

The chain joins TRBV3-1 (or the pseudogene TRBV3-2) to TRBJ2-5; a weak D match, TRBD1 (7 bases). This CDR3 has 14 amino acids. The V gene's germline CDR1 is LGHDT and CDR2 YNNKEL (reference sequence). V dropped 2 bases and J dropped 4 bases, with 11 bases sitting between them. CDR3 region: CASSQYRGGETQYF. For the CDR3, the DNA is TGTGCCAGCAGCCAATACAGGGGAGGAGAGACCCAGTACTTC.

The chain joins TRBV9 to TRBJ2-1, with TRBD2 matching over 9 bases. V lost 3 bases to trimming and J lost 7 bases; unmatched junction nucleotides: 11. In germline, CDR1 is SGDLS, CDR2 YYNGEE. The CDR3 is 16 residues long. CDR3 region: CASSDFAGGRGNEQFF. CDR3 bases: TGTGCCAGCAGCGATTTCGCGGGGGGGCGTGGGAATGAGCAGTTCTTC.

This clone was seen only once. The chain links TRBV5-1 to TRBJ1-5; 8 nucleotides match TRBD1. The CDR3 length is 14 residues. Germline CDR1 SGHRS, CDR2 YFSETQ. Trimming removed 4 bases from V and 4 bases from J; junction bases left unmatched: 4. The DNA for the CDR3 is TGCGCCAGCAGCCTGGGACAGGCTAATCAGCCCCAGCATTTT. This sequence encodes CASSLGQANQPQHF.

V is TRBV28 and J is TRBJ1-1, with TRBD1 matching 8 bases. Germline-derived CDR1 and CDR2 are MDHEN and SYDVKM. The CDR3 consists of 15 residues. V was clipped by 5 bases and J by 1 base; unmatched bases: 6. CDR3 sequence reads: CASSLSGTGNTEAFF. CDR3 in DNA: TGTGCCAGCAGTCTGTCCGGGACAGGGAACACTGAAGCTTTCTTT.

This rearrangement joins TRBV24-1 to TRBJ2-1, with 10 bases that match TRBD1. V lost 3 bases to trimming and J lost 6 bases; unmatched junction nucleotides: 4. The germline V gene encodes CDR1 KGHDR and CDR2 SFDVKD. This CDR3 contains 15 residues. The CDR3 DNA is TGTGCCACCAGTGATCCGGGACAGGGGATCAATGAGCAGTTCTTC. This translates into CATSDPGQGINEQFF.

The CDR3 DNA follows: TGCGCCAGCAGCTCCCCGGGACAGAACTATGGCTACACCTTC. Amino acids: CASSSPGQNYGYTF. J is TRBJ1-2 and V is TRBV5-1; 7 bases are a match to TRBD1. Looked up from germline, CDR1 is SGHRS and CDR2 is YFSETQ. The CDR3 length is 14 residues. Unmatched junction bases numbered 4, after V lost 3 bases and J lost 2 bases.

In this sample, this clone turned up a few times. The chain uses TRBV7-2 and TRBJ2-1, with TRBD2 as a possible D gene (5 bases). Germline V gene data show CDR1 as SGHTA and CDR2 as FQGNSA. With 1 base removed from V and 6 bases from J, the gap between germline ends came to 16 bases. This CDR3 contains 16 residues. CDR3 sequence (DNA): TGTGCCAGCAGCTTAGTTTTGGGCGGCGGGCTCAATGAGCAGTTCTTC. As protein: CASSLVLGGGLNEQFF. Full variable domain (outside the CDR3, taken from reference TRBV7-2 and TRBJ2-1): GAGVSQSPSNKVTEKGKDVELRCDPISGHTALYWYRQSLGQGLEFLIYFQGNSAPDKSGLPSDRFSAERTGGSVSTLTIQRTQQEDSAVYLCASSLVLGGGLNEQFFGPGTRLTVL.

J is TRBJ1-1 and V is TRBV7-2, with a possible D match to TRBD1 (5 bases). Trimming cost V 3 bases and J 4 bases, with 9 bases left between them. The CDR3 spans 13 residues. Per germline, CDR1 SGHTA and CDR2 FQGNSA. The CDR3 nucleotides are TGTGCCAGCAGCTTTGGGGGGTTCACTGAAGCTTTCTTT. Protein: CASSFGGFTEAFF.

The CDR3 DNA reads TGTGCCAGCTCGCTATCGACTAGCGGGGGCACCGGGGAGCTGTTTTTT. This encodes CASSLSTSGGTGELFF. V gene TRBV18 combines with J gene TRBJ2-2, with TRBD2 matching over 12 bases. This CDR3 contains 16 residues. Germline CDR1 reads KGHSH; CDR2 reads LQKENI. With 6 bases clipped from V and 4 bases from J, the junction kept 6 bases outside the gene matches.

The chain couples TRBV5-1 to TRBJ2-7; a possible D gene is TRBD1 (6 bases). With 4 bases removed from V and 9 bases from J, the gap between germline ends came to 11 bases. The germline V gene has CDR1 SGHRS and CDR2 YFSETQ. This CDR3 is built from 11 residues. The CDR3 DNA follows: TGCGCCAGCAGCCAGGGGCTGAGGCAGTACTTC. Translated: CASSQGLRQYF.

This chain joins TRBV6-5 and TRBJ2-7; 8 positions agree with TRBD1. The CDR3 sequence is 14 residues long. V dropped 5 bases and J dropped 4; count of bases not matched to a gene: 7. CDR1 MNHEY and CDR2 SVGAGI come from the germline V gene. This chain's CDR3 is CASSPRQGSYEQYV. CDR3 DNA: TGTGCCAGCAGTCCTAGACAGGGGTCGTACGAGCAGTACGTC.

The J gene is TRBJ2-3, the V gene TRBV11-3; the match to TRBD2 covers 8 bases. Germline loops: CDR1 SGHNT, CDR2 YENEEA. There are 15 residues in the CDR3. Germline trimming cut 5 bases from V and 3 bases from J; bases unmatched to any gene: 7. The CDR3 protein is CASSPGGAGTDTQYF. In DNA, the CDR3 is TGTGCCAGCAGCCCCGGGGGGGCCGGGACAGATACGCAGTATTTT.

The chain employs TRBV5-1 and TRBJ1-4; the match to TRBD1 covers 8 bases. The CDR3 spans 14 residues. The V and J ends lost 6 bases and 5 bases, in that order; junction bases with no gene match: 6. CDR1 is SGHRS and CDR2 is YFSETQ in the germline V gene. The CDR3 sequence: CASNPGQANEKLFF. The CDR3 DNA reads TGCGCCAGCAACCCGGGACAGGCGAATGAAAAACTGTTTTTT.

The chain is built from TRBV2 and TRBJ2-7; D might be TRBD1 (6 bases). CDR1 is SNHLY, CDR2 FYNNEI, per germline. The CDR3 spans 13 residues. The V end lost 3 bases, the J end lost 5 bases, and 11 bases lay between the germline ends. CDR3: CASSEQGWDEQYF. DNA of the CDR3: TGTGCCAGCAGTGAGCAGGGGTGGGACGAGCAGTACTTC.

This sequence joins TRBV3-1 (or the pseudogene TRBV3-2) and TRBJ1-2, with a weak D call TRBD1 (6 bases). Germline CDR1 LGHDT, CDR2 YNNKEL (reference sequence). The ends were cut back, 4 bases at V and 6 bases at J, with 18 bases in the middle. This CDR3 region has 15 residues. The CDR3 DNA follows: TGTGCCAGCAGCCCAAGTCATTCCAGGGGCAATGGCTACACCTTC. Translating it yields CASSPSHSRGNGYTF.

V and J are TRBV6-2 or TRBV6-3 and TRBJ1-6; 7 nucleotides match TRBD1. The CDR3 sequence is 16 residues long. Germline loops: CDR1 MNHEY, CDR2 SVGEGT. With 0 bases clipped from V and 9 bases from J, the junction kept 8 bases outside the gene matches. In DNA form, the CDR3 reads TGTGCCAGCAGTTACTCAGGGGGCCCGGTTGGTTCACCCCTCCACTTT. Protein sequence: CASSYSGGPVGSPLHF.